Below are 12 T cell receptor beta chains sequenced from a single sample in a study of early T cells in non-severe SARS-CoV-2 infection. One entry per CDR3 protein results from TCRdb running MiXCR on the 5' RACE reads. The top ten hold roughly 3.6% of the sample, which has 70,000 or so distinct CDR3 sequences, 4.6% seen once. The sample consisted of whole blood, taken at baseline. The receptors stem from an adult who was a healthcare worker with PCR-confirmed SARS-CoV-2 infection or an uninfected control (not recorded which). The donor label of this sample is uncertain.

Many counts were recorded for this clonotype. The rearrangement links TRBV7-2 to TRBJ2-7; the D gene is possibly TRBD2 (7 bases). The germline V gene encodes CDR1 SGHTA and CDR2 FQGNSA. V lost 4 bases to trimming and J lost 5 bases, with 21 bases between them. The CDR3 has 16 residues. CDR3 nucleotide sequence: TGTGCCAGCAGCTACCCTATGGGCGGGGGCCCAAACGAGCAGTACTTC. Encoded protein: CASSYPMGGGPNEQYF.

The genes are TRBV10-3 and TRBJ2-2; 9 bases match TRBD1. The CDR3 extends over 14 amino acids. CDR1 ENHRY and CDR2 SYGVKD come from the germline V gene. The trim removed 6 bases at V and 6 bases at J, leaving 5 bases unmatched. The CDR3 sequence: CAIRPGQGPGELFF. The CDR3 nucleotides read TGTGCCATCAGACCGGGACAGGGACCCGGGGAGCTGTTTTTT.

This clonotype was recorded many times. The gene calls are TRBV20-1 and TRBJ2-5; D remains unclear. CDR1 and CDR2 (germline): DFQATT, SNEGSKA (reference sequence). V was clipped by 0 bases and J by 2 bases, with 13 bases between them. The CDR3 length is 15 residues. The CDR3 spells CSARDPSAVQETQYF. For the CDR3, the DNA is TGCAGTGCTAGAGATCCATCGGCTGTGCAAGAGACCCAGTACTTC.

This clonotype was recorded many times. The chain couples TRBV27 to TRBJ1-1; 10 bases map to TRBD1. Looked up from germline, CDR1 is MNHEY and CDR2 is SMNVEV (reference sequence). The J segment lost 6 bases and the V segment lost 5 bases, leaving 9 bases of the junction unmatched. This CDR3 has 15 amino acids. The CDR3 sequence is CASSPWTGGGAEAFF. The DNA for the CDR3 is TGTGCCAGCAGTCCCTGGACAGGGGGAGGTGCTGAAGCTTTCTTT.

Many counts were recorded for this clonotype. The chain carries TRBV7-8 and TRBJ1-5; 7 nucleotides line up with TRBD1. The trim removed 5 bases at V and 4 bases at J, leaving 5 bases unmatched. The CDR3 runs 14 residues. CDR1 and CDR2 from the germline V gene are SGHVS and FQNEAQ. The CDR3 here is CASSTTTGNQPQHF. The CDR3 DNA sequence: TGTGCCAGCAGCACGACGACAGGGAATCAGCCCCAGCATTTT.

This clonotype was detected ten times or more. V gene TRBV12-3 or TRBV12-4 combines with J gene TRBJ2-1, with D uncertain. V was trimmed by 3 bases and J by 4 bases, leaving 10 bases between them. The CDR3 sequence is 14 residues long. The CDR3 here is CASSFGQSYNEQFF. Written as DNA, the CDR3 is TGTGCCAGCAGTTTCGGGCAATCTTACAATGAGCAGTTCTTC.

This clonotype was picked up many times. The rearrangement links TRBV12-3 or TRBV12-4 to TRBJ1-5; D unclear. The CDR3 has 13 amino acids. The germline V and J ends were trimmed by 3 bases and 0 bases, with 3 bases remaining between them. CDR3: CASSFNSNQPQHF. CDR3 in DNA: TGTGCCAGCAGTTTCAATAGCAATCAGCCCCAGCATTTT.

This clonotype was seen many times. The CDR3 is CSVDQGYF. The CDR3 DNA sequence: TGCAGCGTTGACCAGGGGTACTTC. The chain is built from TRBV29-1 and TRBJ2-7, with a weak D call TRBD1 (5 bases). Germline V gene sequence: CDR1 SQVTM, CDR2 ANQGSEA. The CDR3 is 8 residues long. V was trimmed by 3 bases and J by 12 bases, leaving 6 bases between them.

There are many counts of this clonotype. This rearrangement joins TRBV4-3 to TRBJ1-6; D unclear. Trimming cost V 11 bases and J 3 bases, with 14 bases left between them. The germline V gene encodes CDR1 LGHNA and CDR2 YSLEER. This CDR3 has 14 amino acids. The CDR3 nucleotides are TGCGCCCCTCCTCCTCCCGTCTATAATTCACCCCTCCACTTT. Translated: CAPPPPVYNSPLHF.

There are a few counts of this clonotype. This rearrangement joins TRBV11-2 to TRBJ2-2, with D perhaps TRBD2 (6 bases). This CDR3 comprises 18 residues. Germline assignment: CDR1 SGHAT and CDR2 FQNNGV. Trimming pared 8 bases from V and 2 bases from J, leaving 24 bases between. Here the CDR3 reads CASAPGASGLLNTGELFF. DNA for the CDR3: TGTGCCAGCGCTCCTGGGGCTTCGGGACTCCTAAACACCGGGGAGCTGTTTTTT.

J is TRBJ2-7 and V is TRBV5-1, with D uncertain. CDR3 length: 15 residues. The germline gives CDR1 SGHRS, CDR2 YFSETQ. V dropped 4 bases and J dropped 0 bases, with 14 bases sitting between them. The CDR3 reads CASSPLVGSSYEQYF. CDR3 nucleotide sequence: TGCGCCAGCAGCCCCCTCGTGGGAAGCTCCTACGAGCAGTACTTC.

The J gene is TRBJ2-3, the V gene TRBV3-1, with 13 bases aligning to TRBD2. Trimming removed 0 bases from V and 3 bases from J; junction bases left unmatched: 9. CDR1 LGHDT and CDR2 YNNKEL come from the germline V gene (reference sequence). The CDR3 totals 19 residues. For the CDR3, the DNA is TGTGCCAGCAGCCAAGACTGGGGTCGGGGACTAGCGGGGACAGATACGCAGTATTTT. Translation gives CASSQDWGRGLAGTDTQYF.